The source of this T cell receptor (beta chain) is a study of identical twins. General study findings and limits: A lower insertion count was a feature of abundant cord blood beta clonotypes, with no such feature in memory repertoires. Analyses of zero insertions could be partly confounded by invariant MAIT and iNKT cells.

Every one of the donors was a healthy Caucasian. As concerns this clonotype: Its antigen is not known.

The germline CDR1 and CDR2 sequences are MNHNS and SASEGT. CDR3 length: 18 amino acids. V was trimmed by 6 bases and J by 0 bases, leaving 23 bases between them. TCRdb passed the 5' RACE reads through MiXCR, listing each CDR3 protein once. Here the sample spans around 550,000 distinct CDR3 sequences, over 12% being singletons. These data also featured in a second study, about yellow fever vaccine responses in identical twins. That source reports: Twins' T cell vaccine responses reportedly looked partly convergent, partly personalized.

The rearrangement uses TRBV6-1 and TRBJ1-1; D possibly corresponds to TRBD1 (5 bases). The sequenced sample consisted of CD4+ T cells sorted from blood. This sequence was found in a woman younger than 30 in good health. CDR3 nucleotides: TGTGCCAGCAGACTCAAGGGGTCTGGGAAACGCATGAACACTGAAGCTTTCTTT. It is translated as CASRLKGSGKRMNTEAFF.